One and the same sample provided the 28 T cell receptor beta chains below, sequenced in a study of blood T cell repertoires in COVID-19. Data came from immunoSEQ multiplex PCR; TCRdb stores just in-frame clones and leaves some out. The sample shows hundreds of thousands of clones, around 88% of them seen only once. The sequenced sample was PBMCs or T cells enriched from blood (not recorded which). These receptors were collected from a woman between 35 and 50 years old who had recovered from COVID-19.

This rearrangement joins TRBV18 to TRBJ1-1; tentatively, D is TRBD1 (5 bases). The CDR3 consists of 13 residues. V shed 2 bases and J shed 7 bases, with 11 bases lying between them. The V gene's germline CDR1 is KGHSH and CDR2 LQKENI. The CDR3 bases are TGTGCCAGCTCACCAGAGGCAGGGTTTGAAGCTTTCTTT. Amino acids: CASSPEAGFEAFF.

The V call is TRBV10-3, the J call TRBJ2-7; TRBD1 is a possible D gene (5 bases). The CDR3 sequence is 16 residues long. CDR1 ENHRY and CDR2 SYGVKD come from the germline V gene. Trimming took off 0 bases at V and 2 bases at J, with 14 bases between the two ends. In DNA, the CDR3 is TGTGCCATCAGTGAGTCGAAGGTGGGGCGCGCCTACGAGCAGTACTTC. It translates to CAISESKVGRAYEQYF.

This chain joins TRBV12-2 and TRBJ1-6; the table's TRBD1 call for D was not verified on the DNA. TRBV12-2 corresponds to a pseudogene. CDR3 length equals 14 residues. CDR3 protein: CASHPGPDNSPLHF. Written as DNA, the CDR3 is TGTGCAAGTCACCCAGGGCCCGATAATTCACCCCTCCACTTT.

The chain has TRBV4-1 and TRBJ2-4; a possible D gene is TRBD2 (7 bases). The V and J ends lost 1 base and 5 bases respectively, with 12 bases between them. The CDR3 loop spans 15 amino acids. Germline V gives CDR1 MGHRA, CDR2 YSYEKL. CDR3 sequence (DNA): TGCGCCAGCAGCCAAGGGGGAGGGGGTGAAAACATTCAGTACTTC. Encoded protein: CASSQGGGGENIQYF.

The chain carries TRBV19 and TRBJ2-2; tentative D call: TRBD2 (5 bases). This CDR3 has 13 residues. Germline V gives CDR1 LNHDA, CDR2 SQIVND (reference sequence). The V and J ends lost 2 bases and 7 bases respectively, with 8 bases between them. This CDR3 reads CASSITEGGELFF. DNA of the CDR3: TGTGCCAGTAGTATAACAGAGGGCGGGGAGCTGTTTTTT.

V is TRBV27 and J is TRBJ2-4; tentative D call: TRBD2 (5 bases). V gave up 4 bases and J gave up 2 bases, with 6 bases separating them. The CDR3 covers 13 residues. Looked up from germline, CDR1 is MNHEY and CDR2 is SMNVEV (reference sequence). CDR3 loop: CASSSGTKNIQYF. The CDR3 coding sequence is TGTGCCAGCAGTTCGGGAACCAAAAACATTCAGTACTTC.

This clone appeared once. This chain uses TRBV5-1 with TRBJ2-2; 7 nucleotides line up with TRBD1. CDR3 length: 16 amino acids. CDR1 and CDR2 from the germline V gene are SGHRS and YFSETQ. Trimming at V came to 2 bases and at J to 2 bases, leaving 6 bases not matched to a gene. The CDR3 DNA reads TGCGCCAGCAGCTTTATATCAGGGGGAAACACCGGGGAGCTGTTTTTT. The encoded protein is CASSFISGGNTGELFF.

A few counts support this clone. This chain joins TRBV3-1 (or the pseudogene TRBV3-2) and TRBJ2-1, with 7 bases fitting TRBD1. The CDR3 sequence is 12 residues long. Trimming cost V 4 bases and J 9 bases; bases outside gene matches: 3. Germline assignment: CDR1 LGHDT and CDR2 YNNKEL (reference sequence). CDR3 region: CASSRGTVEQFF. The CDR3 region has the DNA TGTGCCAGCAGCCGGGGGACAGTTGAGCAGTTCTTC.

The gene calls are TRBV19 and TRBJ2-6; D is perhaps TRBD1 (6 bases). The CDR3 loop spans 18 amino acids. The germline V gene has CDR1 LNHDA and CDR2 SQIVND (reference sequence). Trimming removed 2 bases at V and 0 bases at J, with 14 bases between. CDR3 residues: CASSIILRGSSGANVLTF. In nucleotides, the CDR3 is TGTGCCAGTAGTATAATTCTCAGGGGAAGCTCTGGGGCCAACGTCCTGACTTTC.

This chain links TRBV7-8 with TRBJ1-1; TRBD1 matches 10 bases. V shed 6 bases and J 4 bases; nucleotides not matched to a gene: 17. Germline V gene lookup returns CDR1 SGHVS and CDR2 FQNEAQ. This CDR3 is built from 18 residues. CDR3 in amino acids: CASRHVMRQGASGTEAFF. DNA for the CDR3: TGTGCCAGCAGACACGTTATGAGACAGGGGGCTTCCGGCACTGAAGCTTTCTTT.

In its sample, this clone was seen once. V usage is TRBV6-5 and J usage is TRBJ1-2; 10 bases are a match to TRBD1. V dropped 6 bases and J dropped 5; count of bases not matched to a gene: 9. The germline V gene encodes CDR1 MNHEY and CDR2 SVGAGI. This CDR3 contains 15 residues. This CDR3 reads CASRPARTGGYGYTF. The CDR3, as DNA: TGTGCCAGCAGGCCGGCTCGGACAGGGGGGTATGGCTACACCTTC.

Points on this clone: Different DNA sequences within this sample yield the same CDR3. The rearrangement uses TRBV3-1 (or the pseudogene TRBV3-2) and TRBJ2-7; TRBD1 aligns across 11 bases. With V trimmed by 1 base and J by 3 bases, 2 bases remained unmatched. Germline-derived CDR1 and CDR2 are LGHDT and YNNKEL (reference sequence). The CDR3 totals 15 residues. The CDR3, as DNA: TGTGCCAGCAGCCAAGCCGGGACAGGGGGCTACGAGCAGTACTTC. Translating it yields CASSQAGTGGYEQYF.

The chain is built from TRBV6-2 or TRBV6-3 and TRBJ2-1, with D possibly being TRBD1 (6 bases). The CDR3 spans 13 residues. V lost 0 bases and J lost 9, with 9 bases in between. Germline V gene data show CDR1 as MNHEY and CDR2 as SVGEGT. CDR3 region: CASSYSWGREQFF. The DNA of the CDR3 is TGTGCCAGCAGTTACTCGTGGGGGCGTGAGCAGTTCTTC.

The sample holds a few counts of this clone. The V gene is TRBV19, the J gene TRBJ2-3, with TRBD2 identical over 12 bases. The CDR3 covers 17 residues. Germline CDR1 LNHDA, CDR2 SQIVND (reference sequence). Trimming cost V 3 bases and J 6 bases; bases outside gene matches: 10. CDR3 sequence: CASSIVLAGGPGDTQYF. CDR3 sequence (DNA): TGTGCCAGTAGTATCGTCCTAGCGGGAGGGCCAGGGGATACGCAGTATTTT. Complete variable domain (other parts from reference TRBV19 and TRBJ2-3): DGGITQSPKYLFRKEGQNVTLSCEQNLNHDAMYWYRQDPGQGLRLIYYSQIVNDFQKGDIAEGYSVSREKKESFPLTVTSAQKNPTAFYLCASSIVLAGGPGDTQYFGPGTRLTVL.

V is TRBV7-2 and J is TRBJ2-7; 7 bases match TRBD1. The trim removed 5 bases at V and 3 bases at J, leaving 7 bases unmatched. CDR1 is SGHTA and CDR2 is FQGNSA in the germline V gene. The CDR3 is 14 amino acids. The CDR3 coding sequence is TGTGCCAGCAGCAGACATAGACAGGGCTACGAGCAGTACTTC. Its protein is CASSRHRQGYEQYF.

V gene TRBV6-5 combines with J gene TRBJ1-1; tentatively, D is TRBD1 (6 bases). CDR1 and CDR2 from the germline V gene are MNHEY and SVGAGI. V lost 8 bases, J lost 0 bases, and 10 bases lay in between. There are 13 residues in the CDR3. The CDR3: CASGGRMNTEAFF. In DNA form, the CDR3 reads TGTGCCAGCGGGGGCAGGATGAACACTGAAGCTTTCTTT.

This CDR3 is CASSLWGQVSGANVLTF. CDR3 coding DNA: TGTGCCAGCAGTTTATGGGGGCAGGTTTCCGGGGCCAACGTCCTGACTTTC. This chain links TRBV27 with TRBJ2-6; weak D call: TRBD1 (6 bases). The CDR3 loop spans 17 amino acids. Per germline, CDR1 MNHEY and CDR2 SMNVEV (reference sequence). With 1 base removed from V and 4 bases from J, the gap between germline ends came to 14 bases.

The rearrangement uses TRBV5-4 and TRBJ2-5; the match to TRBD2 covers 9 bases. This CDR3 spans 17 amino acids. V dropped 3 bases and J dropped 5; count of bases not matched to a gene: 14. Germline lookup yields CDR1 SGHNT and CDR2 YYREEE (reference sequence). The CDR3 DNA follows: TGTGCCAGCAGCTCCCCGAGGGGTAGCGGGAGAGCTGAGACCCAGTACTTC. Amino acid sequence: CASSSPRGSGRAETQYF.

The chain combines TRBV6-4 with TRBJ2-3; maybe TRBD2 (6 bases). The CDR3 has 16 residues. Germline V gives CDR1 MRHNA, CDR2 SNTAGT. Trimming cost V 6 bases and J 2 bases, with 18 bases left between them. In DNA form, the CDR3 reads TGTGCCAGCAGAACCGGGACTCGAATGCTCACAGATACGCAGTATTTT. Its protein product is CASRTGTRMLTDTQYF.

The V and J genes are TRBV20-1 and TRBJ2-7; 11 positions agree with TRBD2. The CDR3 sequence is 14 residues long. Germline CDR1 reads DFQATT; CDR2 reads SNEGSKA (reference sequence). V trimming: 3 bases; J trimming: 5 bases; junction bases outside the gene matches: 6. The CDR3, as DNA: TGCAGTGCTAGTGATAGCGGGAGGGATGACGAGCAGTACTTC. This encodes CSASDSGRDDEQYF.

The chain is built from TRBV6-4 and TRBJ1-6; unclear D gene. CDR3 length: 13 amino acids. Germline lookup yields CDR1 MRHNA and CDR2 SNTAGT. V was pared by 3 bases and J by 10 bases, with 10 bases between. The CDR3 here is CASSEGRESPLHF. The CDR3 DNA sequence: TGTGCCAGCAGTGAGGGGAGGGAGTCACCCCTCCACTTT.

V and J are TRBV14 and TRBJ1-1; D is uncertain. Looked up from germline, CDR1 is SGHDN and CDR2 is FVKESK. This CDR3 is built from 14 residues. V lost 4 bases, J lost 2 bases, and 11 bases lay in between. CDR3 sequence: CASSPPQFNTEAFF. The CDR3 nucleotides are TGTGCCAGCAGCCCACCACAGTTTAACACTGAAGCTTTCTTT.

The chain couples TRBV5-1 to TRBJ2-7, with TRBD2 identical over 12 bases. Unmatched junction bases numbered 5, after V lost 0 bases and J lost 1 base. The length of the CDR3 is 17 residues. The germline V gene has CDR1 SGHRS and CDR2 YFSETQ. The CDR3 loop is CASSLAGLAGTSYEQYF. CDR3 bases: TGCGCCAGCAGCTTGGCCGGACTAGCGGGAACTTCCTACGAGCAGTACTTC.

The V and J genes are TRBV30 and TRBJ2-1; D uncertain. This CDR3 region has 13 residues. CDR1 is GTSNPN, CDR2 SVGIG, per germline (reference sequence). Trimming pared 0 bases from V and 2 bases from J, leaving 5 bases between. The CDR3 reads CAWSVPAYNEQFF. Written as DNA, the CDR3 is TGTGCCTGGAGTGTACCAGCCTACAATGAGCAGTTCTTC.

This chain uses TRBV11-2 with TRBJ2-2; 8 bases align to TRBD2. Per germline, CDR1 SGHAT and CDR2 FQNNGV. CDR3 length: 17 amino acids. Germline trimming cut 7 bases from V and 5 bases from J; bases unmatched to any gene: 15. CDR3 amino acids: CASTRGGARLGTGELFF. As DNA, the CDR3 is TGTGCCAGCACCCGGGGGGGGGCTCGGTTAGGAACCGGGGAGCTGTTTTTT.

This chain links TRBV7-2 with TRBJ2-7; 7 positions agree with TRBD2. V gave up 3 bases and J gave up 0 bases; unmatched junction bases: 5. In germline, CDR1 is SGHTA, CDR2 FQGNSA. There are 15 residues in the CDR3. CDR3 nucleotides: TGTGCCAGCAGCTTTAGCGGGTACCGCTCCTACGAGCAGTACTTC. Its protein is CASSFSGYRSYEQYF.

The V gene is TRBV6-5, the J gene TRBJ2-3; 10 bases are a match to TRBD2. Germline CDR1 is MNHEY and CDR2 is SVGAGI. The length of the CDR3 is 15 residues. Unmatched junction bases numbered 5, after V lost 6 bases and J lost 2 bases. CDR3 nucleotide sequence: TGTGCCAGCAGCGGAGCGGGAGGGCCCACAGATACGCAGTATTTT. Encoded protein: CASSGAGGPTDTQYF.

The rearrangement uses TRBV18 and TRBJ1-4, with 12 bases aligning to TRBD1. The CDR3 length is 17 residues. The germline V gene encodes CDR1 KGHSH and CDR2 LQKENI. The V and J ends lost 1 base and 3 bases, in that order; junction bases with no gene match: 3. The DNA for the CDR3 is TGTGCCAGCTCACCACTGGGACAGGGGGCGTCTAATGAAAAACTGTTTTTT. Translated: CASSPLGQGASNEKLFF.